This is a list of T cell receptor beta chains from one sample in a study of OX40 agonist ivuxolimab in advanced cancers. Assay: immunoSEQ multiplex PCR; the TCRdb copy retains only in-frame clones and omits some. Here the sample spans tens of thousands of clones, approximately 80% being singletons. The sample consisted of CD4+ or CD8+ T cells sorted from blood, taken in a trial of the OX40 agonist ivuxolimab. All receptors derive from an adult with an advanced solid tumor such as melanoma, head and neck, liver or kidney cancer. Both conserved end residues are part of each CDR3. A D gene is named only where the DNA matches it firmly. Clone size appears in some rows only: once, few, many, or a class for an expanded clone.

clone size,J gene,V gene,D gene,CDR3 length,CDR3 protein,CDR3 DNA
-,TRBJ2-3,TRBV7-3,-,17,CASSPRPLARYTDTQYF,TGTGCCAGCAGCCCCCGGCCACTGGCACGGTACACAGATACGCAGTATTTT
-,TRBJ2-5,TRBV19,-,16,CASTPARSYHQETQYF,TGTGCCAGTACCCCAGCACGGAGTTACCACCAAGAGACCCAGTACTTC
few,TRBJ2-7,TRBV11-2,-,17,CASSLGLGGPVSYEQYF,TGTGCCAGCAGCTTAGGGTTGGGTGGGCCCGTCTCCTACGAGCAGTACTTC
-,TRBJ1-4,TRBV14,TRBD1,18,CASSQRTGLPYSNEKLFF,TGTGCCAGCAGCCAAAGGACAGGGCTACCCTATTCTAATGAAAAACTGTTTTTT
-,TRBJ1-3,TRBV27,TRBD1,14,CATRTGPLGNTIYF,TGTGCCACCCGGACAGGGCCTCTTGGAAACACCATATATTTT
-,TRBJ1-2,TRBV6-6,TRBD1,15,CASSLTRDRGSGYTF,TGTGCCAGCAGTCTAACCCGGGACAGGGGGTCTGGCTACACCTTC
-,TRBJ2-7,TRBV19,TRBD2,15,CASSIGGLPGYEQYF,TGTGCCAGTAGTATAGGGGGACTACCAGGGTACGAGCAGTACTTC
-,TRBJ2-1,TRBV29-1,TRBD1,15,CSVGPNRGEGNEQFF,TGCAGCGTTGGCCCCAACAGGGGAGAGGGCAATGAGCAGTTCTTC
-,TRBJ2-3,TRBV18,-,14,CASSLRGEGDTQYF,TGTGCCAGCTCCCTTAGGGGTGAAGGCGATACGCAGTATTTT
-,TRBJ2-7,TRBV2,TRBD2,14,CATTPWGGGNEQYF,TGTGCCACCACTCCATGGGGGGGAGGCAACGAGCAGTACTTC
-,TRBJ2-3,TRBV7-9,TRBD2,16,CASSPGTSGSTDTQYF,TGTGCCAGCAGCCCTGGGACTAGCGGGAGCACAGATACGCAGTATTTT
-,TRBJ2-1,TRBV6-1,-,15,CASTPWGRFYNEQFF,TGTGCCAGCACCCCATGGGGGCGCTTCTACAATGAGCAGTTCTTC
few,TRBJ2-5,TRBV27,TRBD2,17,CASSPGTSGEPGETQYF,TGTGCCAGCAGTCCAGGGACTAGCGGGGAACCGGGGGAGACCCAGTACTTC
-,TRBJ2-2,TRBV27,TRBD1,15,CASSLTGGNTGELFF,TGTGCCAGCAGTCTGACAGGGGGGAACACCGGGGAGCTGTTTTTT
once,TRBJ2-3,TRBV18,TRBD2,12,CASSPLVAGEYF,TGTGCCAGCTCACCACTCGTAGCGGGGGAATATTTT
-,TRBJ1-5,TRBV6-5,-,15,CASRPPGRVNQPQHF,TGTGCCAGCAGACCGCCGGGACGGGTCAATCAGCCCCAGCATTTT
-,TRBJ2-2,TRBV6-6,-,15,CASSYSGTSTGELFF,TGTGCCAGCAGTTACTCAGGGACGAGTACCGGGGAGCTGTTTTTT
-,TRBJ2-3,TRBV5-4,TRBD2,18,CASSRGLAEPTSTDTQYF,TGTGCCAGCAGCCGCGGACTAGCGGAGCCGACTAGCACAGATACGCAGTATTTT
-,TRBJ2-7,TRBV18,TRBD2,15,CASSLSSGFSYEQYF,TGTGCCAGCTCACTCTCTAGCGGGTTCTCCTACGAGCAGTACTTC
few,TRBJ1-6,TRBV5-4,-,17,CASRTTGHGGYGSPLHF,TGTGCCAGCAGGACGACAGGCCATGGGGGATATGGATCACCCCTCCACTTT
-,TRBJ1-1,TRBV4-1,-,16,CASSFLGGHLNTEAFF,TGCGCCAGCAGCTTTCTTGGGGGACATCTGAACACTGAAGCTTTCTTT
-,TRBJ1-6,TRBV19,-,13,CASNREESSPLHF,TGTGCCAGTAACAGGGAAGAGAGTTCACCCCTCCACTTT
-,TRBJ2-7,TRBV28,-,13,CASREQVTYEQYF,TGTGCCAGCCGGGAACAGGTCACCTACGAGCAGTACTTC
-,TRBJ2-5,TRBV11-3,TRBD2,15,CASSFTSGRMETQYF,TGTGCCAGCAGCTTCACTAGCGGGAGGATGGAGACCCAGTACTTC
-,TRBJ2-7,TRBV28,-,15,CASSAPGANSYEQYF,TGTGCCAGCAGCGCTCCGGGGGCCAACTCCTACGAGCAGTACTTC
-,TRBJ1-2,TRBV30,-,12,CAWSLGNYGYTF,TGTGCCTGGAGTCTGGGGAACTATGGCTACACCTTC
-,TRBJ2-1,TRBV27,TRBD2,16,CASRRLAGVSVDEQFF,TGTGCCAGCAGACGACTAGCGGGGGTTAGTGTGGATGAGCAGTTCTTC
-,TRBJ2-3,TRBV2,-,12,CASRQDTDTQYF,TGTGCCAGCAGGCAAGACACAGATACGCAGTATTTT
-,TRBJ2-7,TRBV7-2,-,10,CASSFNEQYF,TGTGCCAGCAGCTTCAACGAGCAGTACTTC
-,TRBJ2-5,TRBV5-1,-,15,CASSLVSALQETQYF,TGCGCCAGCAGCTTGGTGTCAGCTCTCCAAGAGACCCAGTACTTC
-,TRBJ1-1,TRBV19,-,15,CASSFPARSGTEAFF,TGTGCCAGTAGTTTTCCTGCCAGGTCGGGGACTGAAGCTTTCTTT
-,TRBJ2-5,TRBV5-1,-,15,CASSLGTQRGETQYF,TGCGCCAGCAGCTTGGGGACCCAAAGGGGGGAGACCCAGTACTTC
-,TRBJ1-2,TRBV18,TRBD1,16,CASSPSSGGGSNGYTF,TGTGCCAGCTCCCCATCCTCAGGGGGCGGAAGCAATGGCTACACCTTC
-,TRBJ2-1,TRBV7-8,-,11,CASSFANEQFF,TGTGCCAGCAGCTTCGCCAATGAGCAGTTCTTC
-,TRBJ2-1,TRBV7-2,TRBD2,15,CASSFGGEGFNEQFF,TGTGCCAGCAGCTTTGGGGGGGAGGGATTCAATGAGCAGTTCTTC
-,TRBJ2-5,TRBV2,TRBD2,17,CASSEGVGSGDQETQYF,TGTGCCAGCAGTGAAGGGGTAGGGAGCGGGGATCAAGAGACCCAGTACTTC
few,TRBJ1-1,TRBV14,TRBD1,15,CASSQEPGQVAEAFF,TGTGCCAGCAGCCAAGAGCCGGGACAGGTAGCTGAAGCTTTCTTT
-,TRBJ2-1,TRBV2,TRBD2,15,CASSARGLAYNEQFF,TGTGCCAGCAGTGCTCGGGGACTAGCTTACAATGAGCAGTTCTTC
-,TRBJ2-3,TRBV5-1,TRBD2,15,CASSFSGAHTDTQYF,TGCGCCAGCAGTTTTAGCGGGGCCCACACAGATACGCAGTATTTT
-,TRBJ1-6,TRBV5-1,TRBD1,16,CASSLGDSSYNSPLHF,TGCGCCAGCAGCTTGGGGGACAGCTCCTATAATTCACCCCTCCACTTT
-,TRBJ1-1,TRBV6-5,-,11,CASSYYREAFF,TGTGCCAGCAGTTATTATAGGGAAGCTTTCTTT
-,TRBJ1-6,TRBV7-9,-,14,CASSLEGGNSPLHF,TGTGCCAGCAGCCTCGAAGGGGGTAATTCACCCCTCCACTTT
-,TRBJ2-2,TRBV9,-,15,CASSDPMGAPGELFF,TGTGCCAGCAGCGACCCGATGGGGGCCCCCGGGGAGCTGTTTTTT
-,TRBJ2-6,TRBV5-1,-,15,CASSPILSGANVLTF,TGCGCCAGCAGCCCGATACTCTCTGGGGCCAACGTCCTGACTTTC
-,TRBJ1-5,TRBV27,-,15,CASSLDPGGYQPQHF,TGTGCCAGCAGTTTAGATCCCGGGGGCTATCAGCCCCAGCATTTT
-,TRBJ2-7,TRBV2,TRBD1,15,CASSARQGRDYEQYF,TGTGCCAGCAGTGCACGACAGGGTAGGGACTACGAGCAGTACTTC
-,TRBJ2-2,TRBV5-1,TRBD2,15,CASSLRAGGTGELFF,TGCGCCAGCAGCTTGAGGGCCGGGGGGACCGGGGAGCTGTTTTTT
-,TRBJ2-1,TRBV10-1,TRBD2,17,CASSGGLAVPSYNEQFF,TGCGCCAGCAGCGGGGGACTAGCGGTTCCCTCCTACAATGAGCAGTTCTTC
-,TRBJ1-1,TRBV2,TRBD1,12,CARRQGNTEAFF,TGTGCCAGACGACAGGGGAACACTGAAGCTTTCTTT
once,TRBJ2-6,TRBV7-2,-,15,CASSLQIAGANVLTF,TGTGCCAGCAGCTTACAAATAGCGGGGGCCAACGTCCTGACTTTC
-,TRBJ1-2,TRBV6-4,TRBD1,14,CASSDGTGQYGYTF,TGTGCCAGCAGTGACGGAACGGGACAGTATGGCTACACCTTC
-,TRBJ2-5,TRBV11-2,TRBD1,15,CASSLRQGAVKTQYF,TGTGCCAGCAGCTTAAGACAGGGGGCGGTGAAGACCCAGTACTTC
-,TRBJ2-1,TRBV28,TRBD2,15,CASSDPGTSKNEQFF,TGTGCCAGCAGTGATCCCGGGACTAGTAAAAATGAGCAGTTCTTC
-,TRBJ1-1,TRBV7-2,-,13,CASSLNSATEAFF,TGTGCCAGCAGCTTAAACTCAGCTACTGAAGCTTTCTTT
-,TRBJ2-7,TRBV13,TRBD2,15,CASSLLGLVGYEQYF,TGTGCCAGCAGCTTGCTCGGACTAGTCGGCTACGAGCAGTACTTC
-,TRBJ1-3,TRBV7-2,-,14,CATGDRLSGNTIYF,TGTGCCACCGGAGACAGGCTCTCTGGAAACACCATATATTTT
-,TRBJ2-7,TRBV18,TRBD2,19,CASSPLGLAGRESTYEQYF,TGTGCCAGCTCACCATTAGGACTAGCGGGACGGGAATCAACCTACGAGCAGTACTTC
-,TRBJ2-7,TRBV7-9,TRBD1,18,CASSLGTRLQGAAYEQYF,TGTGCCAGCAGCTTAGGCACGAGGCTACAGGGGGCCGCCTACGAGCAGTACTTC
-,TRBJ2-3,TRBV28,TRBD1,16,CASCSLTGGVTDTQYF,TGTGCCAGTTGCTCCCTCACAGGGGGTGTAACAGATACGCAGTATTTT
-,TRBJ2-2,TRBV30,TRBD1,14,CAWSGTGNTGELFF,TGTGCCTGGAGTGGGACAGGGAACACCGGGGAGCTGTTTTTT